The 15 T cell receptor beta chains presented below share a single source sample, sequenced in a study of T cells in Graves' hyperthyroidism and ophthalmopathy. Researchers amplified the TCR beta CDR3 regions from RNA transcripts. A first-round RT-PCR of the TCR CDR3 used the HTBI primer set. In TCRdb, the multiplex PCR reads were re-called with MiXCR into one record per CDR3 protein. This table has hundreds of thousands of distinct CDR3 sequences, roughly 14% appearing once. Specimen: blood. The receptors originated from a woman aged 40-49 years with Graves' ophthalmopathy.

At least ten counts were recorded for this clonotype. The chain links TRBV12-3 or TRBV12-4 to TRBJ2-5; D possibly corresponds to TRBD2 (6 bases). Trimming removed 7 bases from V and 5 bases from J, with 17 bases in between. The CDR3 sequence is 14 residues long. CDR3 region: CASNAQTRRETQYF. Here the CDR3 DNA reads TGTGCCAGCAACGCCCAGACTAGACGGGAGACCCAGTACTTC.

The rearrangement joins TRBV2 to TRBJ2-2; D unclear. The length of the CDR3 is 14 residues. Between the trimmed V and J ends, which lost 5 bases and 0 bases, there was a span of 7 bases. Germline lookup yields CDR1 SNHLY and CDR2 FYNNEI. The CDR3 reads CASSPRSNTGELFF. CDR3 in DNA: TGTGCCAGCAGTCCCAGATCGAACACCGGGGAGCTGTTTTTT.

This clonotype was seen many times. The chain is built from TRBV6-5 and TRBJ1-2, with TRBD1 identical over 7 bases. The CDR3 spans 16 residues. Germline CDR1 MNHEY, CDR2 SVGAGI. Trimming took 0 bases from V and 6 from J; bases not matched to a gene: 10. The CDR3 DNA is TGTGCCAGCAGTTACTCGACAGGGCCCCCTAGGAATGGCTACACCTTC. It is translated as CASSYSTGPPRNGYTF.

This clonotype was counted at least ten times. The V call is TRBV7-2, the J call TRBJ1-2; a possible D gene is TRBD1 (5 bases). Germline CDR1 reads SGHTA; CDR2 reads FQGNSA. V was pared by 3 bases and J by 4 bases, with 12 bases between. There are 14 residues in the CDR3. The CDR3 coding sequence is TGTGCCAGCAGCTTTCCAGGGCTCGGCTATGGCTACACCTTC. Translated: CASSFPGLGYGYTF.

The sample holds many counts of this clonotype. The CDR3 protein is CATSTGANYGYTF. CDR3 DNA: TGTGCCACCTCGACAGGAGCTAACTATGGCTACACCTTC. The V gene is TRBV24-1, the J gene TRBJ1-2; TRBD1 is a possible D gene (6 bases). V was trimmed by 9 bases and J by 0 bases, leaving 10 bases between them. The CDR3 has 13 amino acids. Germline values: CDR1 KGHDR, CDR2 SFDVKD.

Ten or more counts support this clonotype. The chain links TRBV20-1 to TRBJ1-3; 7 nucleotides match TRBD1. This CDR3 spans 13 amino acids. Per germline, CDR1 DFQATT and CDR2 SNEGSKA (reference sequence). V lost 3 bases, J lost 4 bases, and 3 bases stayed unmatched. CDR3 nucleotides: TGCAGTGCTAGCCGACAGGGAGGAAACACCATATATTTT. This sequence encodes CSASRQGGNTIYF.

The table lists this clonotype with many counts. The rearrangement uses TRBV6-2 or TRBV6-3 and TRBJ1-5, with 9 bases matching TRBD1. After removal of 8 bases from V and 5 bases from J, the junction contained 1 base not matched to a gene. Germline CDR1 and CDR2: MNHEY and SVGEGT. The CDR3 is made up of 12 amino acids. CDR3 protein: CASGTGHQPQHF. The CDR3 DNA sequence: TGTGCCAGCGGGACAGGGCATCAGCCCCAGCATTTT.

Ten or more counts support this clonotype. CDR3 sequence reads: CASSSTPNSLNIQYF. CDR3 nucleotide sequence: TGTGCCAGCAGTTCGACCCCCAACAGCTTAAACATTCAGTACTTC. V and J are TRBV28 and TRBJ2-4, with D unresolved. Trimming removed 4 bases from V and 6 bases from J, with 16 bases in between. CDR1 is MDHEN and CDR2 is SYDVKM in the germline V gene. The CDR3 runs to 15 residues.

The genes are TRBV28 and TRBJ2-5, with D possibly TRBD1 on 5 matching bases. This CDR3 spans 14 amino acids. The germline CDR1 and CDR2 sequences are MDHEN and SYDVKM. Trimming cost V 5 bases and J 8 bases, with 18 bases left between them. CDR3 residues: CASSLRAGKETQYF. CDR3 DNA sequence: TGTGCCAGCAGTCTAAGGGCAGGGAAGGAAACCCAGTACTTC.

At least ten counts were recorded for this clonotype. The chain is built from TRBV27 and TRBJ1-2, with TRBD1 as a possible D gene (5 bases). Germline V gene lookup returns CDR1 MNHEY and CDR2 SMNVEV (reference sequence). This CDR3 region has 14 residues. V dropped 5 bases and J dropped 8 bases, with 18 bases sitting between them. The CDR3 nucleotides read TGTGCCAGCAGTCCCCGGGGATCGCGGGACGGCTACACCTTC. It specifies CASSPRGSRDGYTF.

V usage is TRBV27 and J usage is TRBJ2-7, with D tentatively TRBD2 (7 bases). V was pared by 6 bases and J by 3 bases, with 21 bases between. CDR3 length: 16 residues. Germline CDR1 reads MNHEY; CDR2 reads SMNVEV (reference sequence). DNA of the CDR3: TGTGCCAGCAGACCAGGGGTTGCGGGAGCCTTCTACGAGCAGTACTTC. It is translated as CASRPGVAGAFYEQYF.

This clonotype came up many times. The CDR3 DNA is TGTGCCAGCAGTTACTCTGGACTGGATGGGGCCAACGTCCTGACTTTC. Encoded protein: CASSYSGLDGANVLTF. The genes are TRBV6-5 and TRBJ2-6; TRBD2 is a possible D gene (5 bases). The V gene's germline CDR1 is MNHEY and CDR2 SVGAGI. CDR3 size: 16 residues. With 0 bases removed from V and 3 bases from J, the gap between germline ends came to 9 bases.

This clonotype was observed many times. The rearrangement uses TRBV12-3 or TRBV12-4 and TRBJ1-4; a weak D match, TRBD1 (5 bases). The CDR3 runs to 13 residues. V dropped 2 bases and J dropped 6 bases, with 7 bases sitting between them. CDR3 in amino acids: CASSLMGDEKLFF. The CDR3, as DNA: TGTGCCAGCAGTTTAATGGGGGATGAAAAACTGTTTTTT.

CDR3 in amino acids: CASSWDRDNYGYTF. In DNA form, the CDR3 reads TGTGCCAGTAGTTGGGACAGGGATAACTATGGCTACACCTTC. This chain joins TRBV19 and TRBJ1-2, with 9 bases fitting TRBD1. The CDR3 is 14 amino acids. Looked up from germline, CDR1 is LNHDA and CDR2 is SQIVND (reference sequence). V lost 5 bases to trimming and J lost 1 base; unmatched junction nucleotides: 2.

This clonotype was seen repeatedly, ten times or more. The chain joins TRBV6-2 or TRBV6-3 to TRBJ2-2, with D perhaps TRBD2 (6 bases). V was cut by 2 bases and J by 5 bases, with 18 bases left in between. The CDR3 covers 17 residues. Germline V CDR1 and CDR2: MNHEY, SVGEGT. The CDR3 spells CASSYREPSRGTGELFF. CDR3 nucleotides: TGTGCCAGCAGTTACCGGGAGCCTAGTCGGGGGACCGGGGAGCTGTTTTTT.